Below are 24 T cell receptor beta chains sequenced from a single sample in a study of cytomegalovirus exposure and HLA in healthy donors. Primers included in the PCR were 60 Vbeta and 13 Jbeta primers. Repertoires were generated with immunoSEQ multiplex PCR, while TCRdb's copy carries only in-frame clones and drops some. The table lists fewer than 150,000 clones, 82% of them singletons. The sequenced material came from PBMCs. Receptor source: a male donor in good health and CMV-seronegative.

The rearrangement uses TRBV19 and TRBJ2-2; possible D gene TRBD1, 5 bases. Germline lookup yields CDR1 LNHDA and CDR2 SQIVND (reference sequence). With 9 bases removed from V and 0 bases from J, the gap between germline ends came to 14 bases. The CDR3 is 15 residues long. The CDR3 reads CASQQEIANTGELFF. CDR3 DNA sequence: TGTGCCAGCCAACAGGAGATCGCGAACACCGGGGAGCTGTTTTTT.

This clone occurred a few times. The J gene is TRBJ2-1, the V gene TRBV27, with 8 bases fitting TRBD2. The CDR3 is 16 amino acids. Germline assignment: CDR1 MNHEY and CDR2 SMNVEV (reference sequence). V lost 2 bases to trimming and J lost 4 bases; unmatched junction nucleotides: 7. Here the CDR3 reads CASSLGLVAGYNEQFF. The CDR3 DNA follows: TGTGCCAGCAGTTTAGGTTTGGTAGCGGGGTACAATGAGCAGTTCTTC.

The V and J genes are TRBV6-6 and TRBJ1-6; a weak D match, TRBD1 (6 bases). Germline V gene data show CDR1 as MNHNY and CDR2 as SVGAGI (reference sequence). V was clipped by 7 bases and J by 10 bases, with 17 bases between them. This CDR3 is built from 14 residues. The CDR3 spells CASTRGGQNSPLHF. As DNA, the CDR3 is TGTGCCAGCACCCGGGGGGGGCAAAACTCACCCCTCCACTTT.

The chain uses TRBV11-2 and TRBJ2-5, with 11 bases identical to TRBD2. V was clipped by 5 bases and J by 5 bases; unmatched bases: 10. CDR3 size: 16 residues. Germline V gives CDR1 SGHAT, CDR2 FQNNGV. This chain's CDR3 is CASSPRVAGGPETQYF. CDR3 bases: TGTGCCAGCAGCCCCCGCGTAGCGGGAGGGCCGGAGACCCAGTACTTC.

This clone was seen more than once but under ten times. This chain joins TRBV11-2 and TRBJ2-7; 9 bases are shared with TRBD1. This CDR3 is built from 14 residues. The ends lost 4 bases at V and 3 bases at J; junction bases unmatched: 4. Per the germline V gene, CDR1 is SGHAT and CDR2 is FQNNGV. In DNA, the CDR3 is TGTGCCAGCAGCTCGGGACAGGGTCTCTACGAGCAGTACTTC. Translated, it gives CASSSGQGLYEQYF. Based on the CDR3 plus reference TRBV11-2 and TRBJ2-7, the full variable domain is EAGVAQSPRYKIIEKRQSVAFWCNPISGHATLYWYQQILGQGPKLLIQFQNNGVVDDSQLPKDRFSAERLKGVDSTLKIQPAKLEDSAVYLCASSSGQGLYEQYFGPGTRLTVT.

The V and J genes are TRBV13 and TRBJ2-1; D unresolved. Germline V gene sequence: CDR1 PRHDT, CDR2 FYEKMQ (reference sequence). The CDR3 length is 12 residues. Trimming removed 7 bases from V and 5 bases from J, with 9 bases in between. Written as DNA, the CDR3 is TGTGCCAGCACCCTCGACAACAATGAGCAGTTCTTC. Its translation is CASTLDNNEQFF.

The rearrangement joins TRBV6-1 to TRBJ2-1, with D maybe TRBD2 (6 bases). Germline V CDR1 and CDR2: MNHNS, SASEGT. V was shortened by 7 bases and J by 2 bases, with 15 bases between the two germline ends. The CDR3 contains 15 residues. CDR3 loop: CASMIAVGAYNEQFF. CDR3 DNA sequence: TGTGCCAGCATGATAGCGGTGGGTGCCTACAATGAGCAGTTCTTC.

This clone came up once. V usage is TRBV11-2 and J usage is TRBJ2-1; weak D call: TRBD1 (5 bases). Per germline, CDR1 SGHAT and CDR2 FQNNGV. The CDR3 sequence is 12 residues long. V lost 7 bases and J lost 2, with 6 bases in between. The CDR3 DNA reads TGTGCCAGCAAACAGGCCTACAATGAGCAGTTCTTC. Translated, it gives CASKQAYNEQFF.

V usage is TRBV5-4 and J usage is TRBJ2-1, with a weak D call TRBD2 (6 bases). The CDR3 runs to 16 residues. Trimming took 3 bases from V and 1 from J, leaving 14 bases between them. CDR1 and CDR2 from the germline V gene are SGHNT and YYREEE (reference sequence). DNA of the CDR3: TGTGCCAGCAGCTCCGGAGGGTGGGTTTCCTACAATGAGCAGTTCTTC. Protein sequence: CASSSGGWVSYNEQFF.

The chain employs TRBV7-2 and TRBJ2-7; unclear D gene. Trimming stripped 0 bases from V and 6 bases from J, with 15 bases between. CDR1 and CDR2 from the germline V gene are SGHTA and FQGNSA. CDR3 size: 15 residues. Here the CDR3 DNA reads TGTGCCAGCAGCTTAGCGCCCAGCGAGCTAGGCGAGCAGTACTTC. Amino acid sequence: CASSLAPSELGEQYF.

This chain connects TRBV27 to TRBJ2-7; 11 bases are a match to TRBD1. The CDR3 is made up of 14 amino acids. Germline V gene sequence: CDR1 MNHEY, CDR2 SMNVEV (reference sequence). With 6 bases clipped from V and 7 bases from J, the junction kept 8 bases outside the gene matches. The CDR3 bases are TGTGCCAGCAGATTCGGACAGGGGGCGGGGGAGCAGTACTTC. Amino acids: CASRFGQGAGEQYF.

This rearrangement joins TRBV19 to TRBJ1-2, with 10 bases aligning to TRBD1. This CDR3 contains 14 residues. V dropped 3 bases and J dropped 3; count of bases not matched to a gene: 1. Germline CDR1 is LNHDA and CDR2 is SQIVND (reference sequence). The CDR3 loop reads CASSIGTGDYGYTF. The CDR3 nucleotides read TGTGCCAGTAGTATTGGGACAGGGGACTATGGCTACACCTTC.

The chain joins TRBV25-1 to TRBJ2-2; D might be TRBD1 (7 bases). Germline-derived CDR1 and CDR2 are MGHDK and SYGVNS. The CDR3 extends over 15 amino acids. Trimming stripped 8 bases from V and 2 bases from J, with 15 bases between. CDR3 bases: TGTGCCAGCCCCAGGGGGAGGCCTAACACCGGGGAGCTGTTTTTT. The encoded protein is CASPRGRPNTGELFF.

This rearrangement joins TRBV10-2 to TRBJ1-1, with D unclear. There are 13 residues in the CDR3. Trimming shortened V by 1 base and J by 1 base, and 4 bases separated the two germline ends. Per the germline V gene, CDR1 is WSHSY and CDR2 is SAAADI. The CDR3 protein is CASSEWANTEAFF. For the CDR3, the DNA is TGCGCCAGCAGTGAGTGGGCGAACACTGAAGCTTTCTTT.

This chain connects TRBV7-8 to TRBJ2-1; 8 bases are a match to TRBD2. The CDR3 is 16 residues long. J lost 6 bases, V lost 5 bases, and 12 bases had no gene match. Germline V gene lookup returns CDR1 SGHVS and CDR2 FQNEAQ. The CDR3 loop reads CASSDPQREYVNEQFF. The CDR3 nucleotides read TGTGCCAGCAGCGATCCCCAGCGGGAGTATGTCAATGAGCAGTTCTTC.

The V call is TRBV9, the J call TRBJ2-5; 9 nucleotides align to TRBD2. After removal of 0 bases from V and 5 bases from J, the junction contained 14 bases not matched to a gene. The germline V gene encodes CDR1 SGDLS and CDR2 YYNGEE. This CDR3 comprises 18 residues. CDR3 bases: TGTGCCAGCAGCGTAGGGGGGCGGGAGGGCCGGGGTGGGGAGACCCAGTACTTC. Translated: CASSVGGREGRGGETQYF.

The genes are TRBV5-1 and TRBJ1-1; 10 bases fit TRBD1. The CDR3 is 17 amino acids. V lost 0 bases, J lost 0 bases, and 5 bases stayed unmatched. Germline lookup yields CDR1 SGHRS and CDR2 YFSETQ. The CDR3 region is CASSLAGTGAMNTEAFF. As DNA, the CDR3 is TGCGCCAGCAGCTTGGCCGGGACAGGGGCTATGAACACTGAAGCTTTCTTT. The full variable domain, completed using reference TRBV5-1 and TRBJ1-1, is KAGVTQTPRYLIKTRGQQVTLSCSPISGHRSVSWYQQTPGQGLQFLFEYFSETQRNKGNFPGRFSGRQFSNSRSEMNVSTLELGDSALYLCASSLAGTGAMNTEAFFGQGTRLTVV.

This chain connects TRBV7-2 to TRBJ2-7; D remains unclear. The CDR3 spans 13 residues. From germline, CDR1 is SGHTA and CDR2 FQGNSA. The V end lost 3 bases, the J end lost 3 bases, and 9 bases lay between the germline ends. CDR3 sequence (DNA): TGTGCCAGCAGCTTGCCGGGTTTCTACGAGCAGTACTTC. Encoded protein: CASSLPGFYEQYF. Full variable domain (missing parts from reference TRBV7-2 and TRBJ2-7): GAGVSQSPSNKVTEKGKDVELRCDPISGHTALYWYRQSLGQGLEFLIYFQGNSAPDKSGLPSDRFSAERTGGSVSTLTIQRTQQEDSAVYLCASSLPGFYEQYFGPGTRLTVT.

CDR3: CASTLGAINEQFF. The CDR3 DNA reads TGTGCCAGTACCCTAGGGGCGATCAATGAGCAGTTCTTC. The gene calls are TRBV19 and TRBJ2-1, with D possibly matching TRBD1 (5 bases). This CDR3 is built from 13 residues. The ends were cut back, 7 bases at V and 6 bases at J, with 13 bases in the middle. Germline assignment: CDR1 LNHDA and CDR2 SQIVND (reference sequence).

This CDR3 reads CAISEGSGADTQYF. CDR3 bases: TGTGCCATCAGTGAAGGTTCAGGGGCAGATACGCAGTATTTT. The chain employs TRBV10-3 and TRBJ2-3, with D possibly being TRBD1 (6 bases). This CDR3 is 14 amino acids long. V lost 3 bases and J lost 4, with 11 bases in between. CDR1 is ENHRY, CDR2 SYGVKD, per germline.

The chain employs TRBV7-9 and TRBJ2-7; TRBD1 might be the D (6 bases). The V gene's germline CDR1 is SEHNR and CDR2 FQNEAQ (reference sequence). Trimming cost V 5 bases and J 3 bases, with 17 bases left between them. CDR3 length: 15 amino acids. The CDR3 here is CASSATTGEDYEQYF. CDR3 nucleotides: TGTGCCAGCAGCGCCACGACAGGTGAAGACTACGAGCAGTACTTC.

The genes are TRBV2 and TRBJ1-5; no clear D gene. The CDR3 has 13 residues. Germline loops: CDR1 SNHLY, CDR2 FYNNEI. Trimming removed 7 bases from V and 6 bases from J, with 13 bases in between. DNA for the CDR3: TGTGCCAGCACCGGGGTTTGGGGTCAGCCCCAGCATTTT. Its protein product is CASTGVWGQPQHF.

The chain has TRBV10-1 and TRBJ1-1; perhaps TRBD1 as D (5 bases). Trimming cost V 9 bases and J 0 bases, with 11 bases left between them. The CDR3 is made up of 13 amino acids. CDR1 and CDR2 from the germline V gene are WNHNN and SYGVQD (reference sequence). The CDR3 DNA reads TGCGCCAGTGAGTCGACAGTGAACACTGAAGCTTTCTTT. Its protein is CASESTVNTEAFF.

The CDR3 sequence: CASNRSNQPQHF. The DNA of the CDR3 is TGTGCCAGCAACAGGTCGAATCAGCCCCAGCATTTT. The chain employs TRBV28 and TRBJ1-5, with a weak D call TRBD1 (5 bases). CDR1 MDHEN and CDR2 SYDVKM come from the germline V gene. The CDR3 has 12 amino acids. Trimming stripped 7 bases from V and 4 bases from J, with 8 bases between.